Listed here is a single TCR beta chain. Its antigen is unknown. V dropped 7 bases and J dropped 9 bases, with 16 bases sitting between them. CDR3 length equals 13 residues. In germline, CDR1 is LNHDA, CDR2 SQIVND (reference sequence). This specimen belongs to a study of T cell responses to AZD1222 COVID-19 vaccine. The wider study: Some second doses came at about 4 weeks and others at about 12 weeks; these were pooled. The study, taken as a whole, reports: Baseline testing showed seropositivity in only a handful of AZD1222 recipients. Per reports, nearly half of all spike-specific TCRs target regions that are unmutated in variants. The donor cohort was predominantly white British with a female majority, and clonal diversity may have been underestimated.

Sequenced by immunoSEQ multiplex PCR; TCRdb stores in-frame clones only, minus some. The sample holds 120,000 or so clones, about 90% seen once. The sequences come from peripheral blood, collected on day 0 of AZD1222 vaccination. The TCR originated in an adult in good health. V and J are TRBV19 and TRBJ1-5; no reliable D call. The CDR3 spells CASTPRPETPQHF. In DNA form, the CDR3 reads TGTGCCAGTACGCCGCGTCCGGAAACGCCCCAGCATTTT.